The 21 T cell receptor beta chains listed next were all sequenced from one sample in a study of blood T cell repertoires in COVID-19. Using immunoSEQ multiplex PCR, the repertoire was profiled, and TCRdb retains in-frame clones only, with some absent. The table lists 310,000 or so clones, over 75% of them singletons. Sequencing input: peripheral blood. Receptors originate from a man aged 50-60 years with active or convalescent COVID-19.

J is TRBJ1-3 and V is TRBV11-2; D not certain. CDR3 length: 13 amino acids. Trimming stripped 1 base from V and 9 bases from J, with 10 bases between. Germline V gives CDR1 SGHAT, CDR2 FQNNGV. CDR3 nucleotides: TGTGCCAGCAGCTTAGTTCGGGTTGGCACCATATATTTT. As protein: CASSLVRVGTIYF. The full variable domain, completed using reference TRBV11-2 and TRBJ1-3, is EAGVAQSPRYKIIEKRQSVAFWCNPISGHATLYWYQQILGQGPKLLIQFQNNGVVDDSQLPKDRFSAERLKGVDSTLKIQPAKLEDSAVYLCASSLVRVGTIYFGEGSWLTVV.

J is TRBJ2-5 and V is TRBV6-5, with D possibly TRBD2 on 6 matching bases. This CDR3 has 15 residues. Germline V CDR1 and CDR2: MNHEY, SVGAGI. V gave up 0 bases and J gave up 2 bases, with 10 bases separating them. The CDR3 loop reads CASSYSYGTQETQYF. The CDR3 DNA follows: TGTGCCAGCAGTTACTCCTACGGGACTCAAGAGACCCAGTACTTC.

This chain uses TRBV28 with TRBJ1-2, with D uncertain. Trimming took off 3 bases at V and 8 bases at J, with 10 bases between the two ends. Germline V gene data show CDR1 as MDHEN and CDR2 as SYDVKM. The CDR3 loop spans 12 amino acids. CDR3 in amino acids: CASSLAIKGYTF. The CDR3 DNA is TGTGCCAGCAGTTTGGCCATCAAGGGCTACACCTTC.

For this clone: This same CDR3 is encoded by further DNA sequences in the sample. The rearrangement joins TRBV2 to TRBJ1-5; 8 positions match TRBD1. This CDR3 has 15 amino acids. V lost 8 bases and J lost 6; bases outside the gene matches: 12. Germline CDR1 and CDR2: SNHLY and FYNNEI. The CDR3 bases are TGTGCCAGCCGGACAGGGATAGGGCTAGGTCAGCCCCAGCATTTT. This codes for CASRTGIGLGQPQHF.

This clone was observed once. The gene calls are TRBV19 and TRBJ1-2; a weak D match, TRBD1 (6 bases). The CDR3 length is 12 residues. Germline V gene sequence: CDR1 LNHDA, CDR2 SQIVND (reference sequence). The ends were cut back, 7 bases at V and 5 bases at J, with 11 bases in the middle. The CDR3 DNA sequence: TGTGCCAGTATGGACAGTTTTTATGGCTACACCTTC. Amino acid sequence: CASMDSFYGYTF.

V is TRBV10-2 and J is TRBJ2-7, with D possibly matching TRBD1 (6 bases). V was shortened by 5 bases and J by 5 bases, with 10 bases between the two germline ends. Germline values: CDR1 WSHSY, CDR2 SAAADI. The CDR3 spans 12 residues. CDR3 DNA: TGCGCCAGCAGTACAGGACAGAACGAGCAGTACTTC. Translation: CASSTGQNEQYF.

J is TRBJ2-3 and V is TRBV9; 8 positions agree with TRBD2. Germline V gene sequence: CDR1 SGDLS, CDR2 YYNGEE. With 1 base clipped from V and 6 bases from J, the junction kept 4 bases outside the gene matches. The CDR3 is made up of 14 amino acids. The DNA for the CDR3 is TGTGCCAGCAGCGTAACTAGCGGACTCGATACGCAGTATTTT. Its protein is CASSVTSGLDTQYF.

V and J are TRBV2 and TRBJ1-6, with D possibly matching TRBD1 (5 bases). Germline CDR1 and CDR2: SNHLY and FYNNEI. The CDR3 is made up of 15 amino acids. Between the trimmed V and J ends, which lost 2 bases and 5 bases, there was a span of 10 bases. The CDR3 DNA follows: TGTGCCAGCAGTGAATATCAGACAGATAATTCACCCCTCCACTTT. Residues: CASSEYQTDNSPLHF.

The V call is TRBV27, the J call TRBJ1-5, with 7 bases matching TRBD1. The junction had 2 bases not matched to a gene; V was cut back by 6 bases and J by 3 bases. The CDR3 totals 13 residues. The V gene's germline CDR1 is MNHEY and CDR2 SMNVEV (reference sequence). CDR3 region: CASRTGDNQPQHF. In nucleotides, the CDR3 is TGTGCCAGCAGAACAGGGGACAATCAGCCCCAGCATTTT.

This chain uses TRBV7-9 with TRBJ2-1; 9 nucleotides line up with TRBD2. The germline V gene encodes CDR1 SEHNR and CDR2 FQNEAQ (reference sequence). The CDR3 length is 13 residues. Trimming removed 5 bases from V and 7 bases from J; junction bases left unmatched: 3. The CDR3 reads CASSRGRENEQFF. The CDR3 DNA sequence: TGTGCCAGCAGCCGCGGGAGGGAGAATGAGCAGTTCTTC.

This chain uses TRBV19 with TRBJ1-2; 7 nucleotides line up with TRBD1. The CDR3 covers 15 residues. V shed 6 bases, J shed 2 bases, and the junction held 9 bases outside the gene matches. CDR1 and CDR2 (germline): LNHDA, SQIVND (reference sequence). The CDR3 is CASRSRSRGNYGYTF. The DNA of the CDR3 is TGTGCCAGTAGATCAAGATCCAGGGGGAACTATGGCTACACCTTC.

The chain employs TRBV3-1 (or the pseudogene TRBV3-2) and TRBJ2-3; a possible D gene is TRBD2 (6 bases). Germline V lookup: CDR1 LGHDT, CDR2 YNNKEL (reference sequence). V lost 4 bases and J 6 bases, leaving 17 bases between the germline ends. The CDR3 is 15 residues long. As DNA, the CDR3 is TGTGCCAGCAGCCCGTCCGGGCGGGGAGCGGATACGCAGTATTTT. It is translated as CASSPSGRGADTQYF.

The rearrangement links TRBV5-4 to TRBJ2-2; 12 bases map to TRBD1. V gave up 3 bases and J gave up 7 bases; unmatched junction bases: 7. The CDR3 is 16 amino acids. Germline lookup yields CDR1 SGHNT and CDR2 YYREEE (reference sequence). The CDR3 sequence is CASSSGTGGAGGELFF. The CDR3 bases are TGTGCCAGCAGCTCCGGGACAGGGGGCGCTGGCGGGGAGCTGTTTTTT.

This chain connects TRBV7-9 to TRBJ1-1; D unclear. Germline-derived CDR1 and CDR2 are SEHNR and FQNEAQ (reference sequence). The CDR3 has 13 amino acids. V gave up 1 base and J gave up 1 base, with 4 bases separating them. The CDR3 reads CASSLDRNTEAFF. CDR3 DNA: TGTGCCAGCAGCTTAGACAGGAACACTGAAGCTTTCTTT.

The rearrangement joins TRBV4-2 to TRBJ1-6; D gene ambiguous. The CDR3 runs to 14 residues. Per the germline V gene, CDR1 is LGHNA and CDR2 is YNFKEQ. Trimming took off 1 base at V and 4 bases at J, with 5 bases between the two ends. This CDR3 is CASSQASYNSPLHF. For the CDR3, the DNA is TGTGCCAGCAGCCAAGCTAGTTATAATTCACCCCTCCACTTT.

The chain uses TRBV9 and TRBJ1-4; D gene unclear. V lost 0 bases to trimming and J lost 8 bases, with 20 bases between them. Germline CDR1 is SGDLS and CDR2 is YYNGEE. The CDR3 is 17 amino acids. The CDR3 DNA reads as TGTGCCAGCAGCGTAGAGGGTTCATACGGGATTGAGGAAAAACTGTTTTTT. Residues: CASSVEGSYGIEEKLFF. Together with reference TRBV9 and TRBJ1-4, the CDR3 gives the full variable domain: DSGVTQTPKHLITATGQRVTLRCSPRSGDLSVYWYQQSLDQGLQFLIQYYNGEERAKGNILERFSAQQFPDLHSELNLSSLELGDSALYFCASSVEGSYGIEEKLFFGSGTQLSVL.

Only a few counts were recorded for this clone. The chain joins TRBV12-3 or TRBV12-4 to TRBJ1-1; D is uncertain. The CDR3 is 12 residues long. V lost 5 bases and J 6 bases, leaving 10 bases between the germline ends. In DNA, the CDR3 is TGTGCCAGCAGTCCTCTCTCCGCTGAAGCTTTCTTT. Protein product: CASSPLSAEAFF.

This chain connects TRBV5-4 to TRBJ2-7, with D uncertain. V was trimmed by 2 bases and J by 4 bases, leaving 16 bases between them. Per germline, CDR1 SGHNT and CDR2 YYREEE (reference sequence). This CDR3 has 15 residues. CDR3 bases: TGTGCCAGCAGCTTTGAGGTTGGAGCTGGGTACGAGCAGTACTTC. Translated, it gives CASSFEVGAGYEQYF. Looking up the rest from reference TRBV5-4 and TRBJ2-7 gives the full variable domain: ETGVTQSPTHLIKTRGQQVTLRCSSQSGHNTVSWYQQALGQGPQFIFQYYREEENGRGNFPPRFSGLQFPNYSSELNVNALELDDSALYLCASSFEVGAGYEQYFGPGTRLTVT.

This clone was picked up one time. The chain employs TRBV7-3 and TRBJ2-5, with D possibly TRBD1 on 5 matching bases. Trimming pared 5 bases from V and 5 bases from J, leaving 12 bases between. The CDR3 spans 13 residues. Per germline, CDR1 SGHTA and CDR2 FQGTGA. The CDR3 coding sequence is TGTGCCAGCAGCCCTTGGGGCGGCGAGACCCAGTACTTC. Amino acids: CASSPWGGETQYF. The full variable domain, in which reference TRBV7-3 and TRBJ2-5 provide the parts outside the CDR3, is GAGVSQTPSNKVTEKGKYVELRCDPISGHTALYWYRQSLGQGPEFLIYFQGTGAADDSGLPNDRFFAVRPEGSVSTLKIQRTERGDSAVYLCASSPWGGETQYFGPGTRLLVL.

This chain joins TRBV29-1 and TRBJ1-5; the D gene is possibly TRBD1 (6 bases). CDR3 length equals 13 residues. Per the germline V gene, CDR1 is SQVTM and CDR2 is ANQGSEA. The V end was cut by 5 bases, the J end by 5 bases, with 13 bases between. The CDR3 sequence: CSVKQGGDQPQHF. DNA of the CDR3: TGCAGCGTTAAACAGGGTGGGGATCAGCCCCAGCATTTT.

DNA of the CDR3: TGCGCCAGCAGCCAAGAACGCTATCTTGGGACTAGCGAAAATGAGCAGTTCTTC. Its protein product is CASSQERYLGTSENEQFF. The rearrangement uses TRBV4-1 and TRBJ2-1, with TRBD2 identical over 10 bases. The CDR3 sequence is 18 residues long. V trimming: 0 bases; J trimming: 7 bases; junction bases outside the gene matches: 12. The germline gives CDR1 MGHRA, CDR2 YSYEKL.